Below, 31 T cell receptor beta chains from the same sample are listed, as sequenced in a study of shared clonotypes between healthy human individuals. Clones were sequenced by immunoSEQ multiplex PCR, and TCRdb holds only the in-frame ones, with some missing. The sample carries roughly 2,000,000 clones, roughly 93% recorded once. In the naive CD8 group, cells lacked CD45RO and were positively selected for CCR7, so terminally differentiated effector memory CD45RA+ cells were left out. Material: naive CD8+ T cells from PBMCs. The receptor source for this set is a young man in good health. Some clones in this sample may be carry-over from other donors' samples.

The chain carries TRBV28 and TRBJ2-7, with D possibly being TRBD1 (7 bases). The V gene lost 3 bases and the J gene lost 0 bases, with 12 bases spanning the gap. CDR3 length: 15 residues. The germline CDR1 and CDR2 sequences are MDHEN and SYDVKM. Here the CDR3 DNA reads TGTGCCAGCAGTTTCTTCAGGGGGGCCTCCTACGAGCAGTACTTC. Amino acids: CASSFFRGASYEQYF. The whole variable domain, filled in from reference TRBV28 and TRBJ2-7, reads DVKVTQSSRYLVKRTGEKVFLECVQDMDHENMFWYRQDPGLGLRLIYFSYDVKMKEKGDIPEGYSVSREKKERFSLILESASTNQTSMYLCASSFFRGASYEQYFGPGTRLTVT.

The V gene is TRBV5-6, the J gene TRBJ2-7; 8 bases line up with TRBD1. CDR3 size: 14 residues. V trimming: 0 bases; J trimming: 5 bases; junction bases outside the gene matches: 4. Germline CDR1 is SGHDT and CDR2 is YYEEEE. The CDR3 DNA reads as TGTGCCAGCAGCTTGGACAGGGGGAAACACGAGCAGTACTTC. It specifies CASSLDRGKHEQYF. Full variable domain (outside the CDR3, taken from reference TRBV5-6 and TRBJ2-7): DAGVTQSPTHLIKTRGQQVTLRCSPKSGHDTVSWYQQALGQGPQFIFQYYEEEERQRGNFPDRFSGHQFPNYSSELNVNALLLGDSALYLCASSLDRGKHEQYFGPGTRLTVT.

CDR3 nucleotide sequence: TGTGCCAGCATACTCTCGACCGGGACTAGCGGCTTTGAGCAGTTCTTC. This gives the protein CASILSTGTSGFEQFF. The J gene is TRBJ2-1, the V gene TRBV28, with TRBD2 matching 11 bases. The CDR3 runs 16 residues. Looked up from germline, CDR1 is MDHEN and CDR2 is SYDVKM. V was clipped by 7 bases and J by 9 bases; unmatched bases: 14.

This chain uses TRBV27 with TRBJ1-1; no reliable D call. Germline CDR1 MNHEY, CDR2 SMNVEV (reference sequence). The CDR3 is 13 residues long. V was pared by 6 bases and J by 4 bases, with 12 bases between. The CDR3 reads CASSFIRSTEAFF. The CDR3 coding sequence is TGTGCCAGCAGCTTTATAAGGAGCACTGAAGCTTTCTTT.

The V call is TRBV5-1, the J call TRBJ2-7, with 7 bases that match TRBD2. This CDR3 contains 14 residues. Germline CDR1 and CDR2: SGHRS and YFSETQ. V lost 4 bases and J lost 0; bases outside the gene matches: 4. Here the CDR3 reads CASSGGGSSYEQYF. CDR3 DNA sequence: TGCGCCAGCAGCGGGGGAGGGTCCTCCTACGAGCAGTACTTC.

The chain uses TRBV27 and TRBJ1-2, with a tentative D call TRBD1 (6 bases). The ends were cut back, 5 bases at V and 4 bases at J, with 20 bases in the middle. This CDR3 comprises 16 residues. Germline assignment: CDR1 MNHEY and CDR2 SMNVEV (reference sequence). The CDR3 region is CASSTAGTPGLYGYTF. The CDR3 coding sequence is TGTGCCAGCAGTACGGCCGGGACACCGGGCCTCTATGGCTACACCTTC.

V usage is TRBV4-1 and J usage is TRBJ1-2, with D unresolved. Germline V gene data show CDR1 as MGHRA and CDR2 as YSYEKL. The CDR3 loop spans 17 amino acids. V lost 0 bases and J lost 4, with 18 bases in between. Here the CDR3 DNA reads TGCGCCAGCAGCCAAGACCATATGGCCCTTCCGATCTATGGCTACACCTTC. Translating gives CASSQDHMALPIYGYTF.

J is TRBJ2-3 and V is TRBV7-9, with D hard to call. V was trimmed by 6 bases and J by 1 base, leaving 2 bases between them. Germline V CDR1 and CDR2: SEHNR, FQNEAQ (reference sequence). The CDR3 loop spans 11 amino acids. Written as DNA, the CDR3 is TGTGCCAGCAGGCGCACAGATACGCAGTATTTT. As protein: CASRRTDTQYF.

The V and J genes are TRBV28 and TRBJ2-7; TRBD1 matches 8 bases. Germline CDR1 MDHEN, CDR2 SYDVKM. V shed 4 bases and J 3 bases; nucleotides not matched to a gene: 5. There are 14 residues in the CDR3. CDR3 DNA sequence: TGTGCCAGCAGTTCCCAGGGGGCTGGCTACGAGCAGTACTTC. Its protein is CASSSQGAGYEQYF.

The CDR3 region has the DNA TGTGCCAGCAGTGCCTCATATGAGCAGTTCTTC. This sequence encodes CASSASYEQFF. This sequence joins TRBV2 and TRBJ2-1; D is uncertain. V lost 4 bases, J lost 8 bases, and 6 bases lay in between. The CDR3 is 11 residues long. Germline V lookup: CDR1 SNHLY, CDR2 FYNNEI.

This clone was recorded only once. This rearrangement joins TRBV28 to TRBJ1-5; 7 bases match TRBD1. J gave up 10 bases and V 8 bases, and 23 bases lay outside the gene matches. CDR3 length: 17 residues. The germline V gene encodes CDR1 MDHEN and CDR2 SYDVKM. The DNA for the CDR3 is TGTGCCAGCGGCCCCAGGGGGTTCGAAGGTTCGCGAGTACCCCAGCATTTT. It codes for CASGPRGFEGSRVPQHF.

The chain recombines TRBV10-3 with TRBJ1-2, with D perhaps matching TRBD1 (5 bases). This CDR3 has 16 residues. V was trimmed by 0 bases and J by 0 bases, leaving 11 bases between them. CDR1 is ENHRY, CDR2 SYGVKD, per germline. The CDR3 loop is CAISESQGITNYGYTF. Written as DNA, the CDR3 is TGTGCCATCAGTGAGTCGCAGGGCATTACTAACTATGGCTACACCTTC.

The V gene is TRBV2, the J gene TRBJ1-5; D unresolved. Germline CDR1 SNHLY, CDR2 FYNNEI. The CDR3 is made up of 16 amino acids. Trimming removed 4 bases from V and 0 bases from J, with 13 bases in between. For the CDR3, the DNA is TGTGCCAGCAGTGCAGTGGAGAGTTATAGCAATCAGCCCCAGCATTTT. Protein: CASSAVESYSNQPQHF.

The CDR3 loop is CASHRTTEAFF. The CDR3 region has the DNA TGTGCCAGCCACAGGACCACTGAAGCTTTCTTT. The chain uses TRBV28 and TRBJ1-1; D may be TRBD1 (5 bases). The CDR3 length is 11 residues. Trimming shortened V by 8 bases and J by 4 bases, and 8 bases separated the two germline ends. In germline, CDR1 is MDHEN, CDR2 SYDVKM. Full variable domain (missing parts from reference TRBV28 and TRBJ1-1): DVKVTQSSRYLVKRTGEKVFLECVQDMDHENMFWYRQDPGLGLRLIYFSYDVKMKEKGDIPEGYSVSREKKERFSLILESASTNQTSMYLCASHRTTEAFFGQGTRLTVV.

The gene calls are TRBV5-4 and TRBJ1-2, with TRBD1 as a possible D gene (6 bases). The CDR3 loop spans 16 amino acids. Germline-derived CDR1 and CDR2 are SGHNT and YYREEE (reference sequence). V shed 0 bases and J shed 0 bases, with 12 bases lying between them. For the CDR3, the DNA is TGTGCCAGCAGCTTGGCCTTCGGGACAACTAACTATGGCTACACCTTC. The encoded protein is CASSLAFGTTNYGYTF.

This chain connects TRBV27 to TRBJ2-1; possible D gene TRBD1, 5 bases. With 2 bases removed from V and 0 bases from J, the gap between germline ends came to 11 bases. The CDR3 has 16 residues. Per the germline V gene, CDR1 is MNHEY and CDR2 is SMNVEV (reference sequence). CDR3 residues: CASSLRDSSSYNEQFF. CDR3 in DNA: TGTGCCAGCAGTTTAAGAGACAGCAGCTCCTACAATGAGCAGTTCTTC.

The genes are TRBV27 and TRBJ2-3, with D uncertain. This CDR3 contains 15 residues. V shed 2 bases and J shed 4 bases, with 13 bases lying between them. Per germline, CDR1 MNHEY and CDR2 SMNVEV (reference sequence). In nucleotides, the CDR3 is TGTGCCAGCAGTTTAGGCCAGAATGGGGCAGATACGCAGTATTTT. Its translation: CASSLGQNGADTQYF.

This chain uses TRBV28 with TRBJ2-2; tentatively, D is TRBD2 (6 bases). V was clipped by 9 bases and J by 5 bases, with 16 bases between them. In germline, CDR1 is MDHEN, CDR2 SYDVKM. CDR3 size: 14 residues. CDR3 amino acids: CASTPVGGTGELFF. The CDR3 region has the DNA TGTGCCAGTACCCCCGTTGGGGGGACCGGGGAGCTGTTTTTT.

The chain couples TRBV7-3 to TRBJ2-3, with D unclear. This CDR3 is built from 13 residues. Germline loops: CDR1 SGHTA, CDR2 FQGTGA. Trimming removed 4 bases from V and 5 bases from J, with 10 bases in between. The DNA for the CDR3 is TGTGCCAGCAGCTCCCCGGATGAAGATACGCAGTATTTT. The encoded protein is CASSSPDEDTQYF.

Regarding this clone: This same CDR3 is encoded by further DNA sequences in the sample. This chain joins TRBV29-1 and TRBJ1-1; TRBD1 is a possible D gene (5 bases). V lost 5 bases, J lost 0 bases, and 7 bases lay in between. The CDR3 totals 12 residues. From germline, CDR1 is SQVTM and CDR2 ANQGSEA. This CDR3 is CSVTGLNTEAFF. Written as DNA, the CDR3 is TGCAGCGTTACGGGGCTGAACACTGAAGCTTTCTTT.

The V and J genes are TRBV11-2 and TRBJ2-7; a possible D gene is TRBD2 (5 bases). The CDR3 consists of 13 residues. In germline, CDR1 is SGHAT, CDR2 FQNNGV. Trimming left V 6 bases short and J 0 bases short, with 9 bases between. The CDR3 protein is CASRVGGSYEQYF. The CDR3 DNA is TGTGCCAGCAGGGTCGGAGGCTCCTACGAGCAGTACTTC.

The CDR3 here is CASSFRRGGAEGYTF. In DNA form, the CDR3 reads TGTGCCAGCAGTTTCCGCCGGGGGGGCGCGGAGGGCTACACCTTC. The chain links TRBV27 to TRBJ1-2, with TRBD1 as a possible D gene (6 bases). The CDR3 consists of 15 residues. V lost 3 bases and J lost 8, with 19 bases in between. In germline, CDR1 is MNHEY, CDR2 SMNVEV (reference sequence).

As for this clone: Other nucleotide sequences from this sample produce the same CDR3. V and J are TRBV7-9 and TRBJ1-2; TRBD1 matches at 8 bases. CDR3 length: 13 amino acids. Losses at the gene ends were 5 bases for V and 5 bases for J; bases not matched to a gene: 4. CDR1 is SEHNR and CDR2 is FQNEAQ in the germline V gene (reference sequence). The CDR3 DNA is TGTGCCAGCAGCCCGGGACAGGCTTATGGCTACACCTTC. Translating it yields CASSPGQAYGYTF.

The chain has TRBV4-1 and TRBJ2-1, with 8 bases that match TRBD2. V lost 0 bases and J lost 3; bases outside the gene matches: 13. Germline V gives CDR1 MGHRA, CDR2 YSYEKL. This CDR3 spans 19 amino acids. This chain's CDR3 is CASSQDLGGADADYNEQFF. CDR3 nucleotides: TGCGCCAGCAGCCAAGATCTCGGGGGGGCCGACGCCGACTACAATGAGCAGTTCTTC.

This chain links TRBV4-3 with TRBJ2-1; D is possibly TRBD2 (6 bases). V was pared by 4 bases and J by 10 bases, with 17 bases between. Germline CDR1 LGHNA, CDR2 YSLEER. CDR3 length: 14 amino acids. In nucleotides, the CDR3 is TGCGCCAGCAGCCTCGCTCTCTTGGCGGGAGAGCAGTTCTTC. Amino acids: CASSLALLAGEQFF.

The V and J genes are TRBV11-1 and TRBJ1-1; D not resolved. This CDR3 has 15 amino acids. Trimming took 5 bases from V and 3 from J, leaving 16 bases between them. Looked up from germline, CDR1 is SGHAT and CDR2 is FQDESV (reference sequence). Here the CDR3 reads CASSPLVGRYTEAFF. CDR3 coding DNA: TGTGCCAGCAGCCCCTTGGTGGGCAGATACACTGAAGCTTTCTTT.

The chain employs TRBV2 and TRBJ2-7; TRBD1 or TRBD2 may be the D gene (6 bases each). This CDR3 spans 13 amino acids. V was shortened by 10 bases and J by 0 bases, with 13 bases between the two germline ends. Germline V lookup: CDR1 SNHLY, CDR2 FYNNEI. The CDR3 nucleotides are TGTGCCACCGACAGGAGGGTCTCCTACGAGCAGTACTTC. Protein product: CATDRRVSYEQYF.

Concerning this clone: At the DNA level, this CDR3 is encoded by other sequences in the same sample as well. The V and J genes are TRBV29-1 and TRBJ2-7; perhaps TRBD2 as D (5 bases). Germline CDR1 and CDR2: SQVTM and ANQGSEA. Trimming pared 0 bases from V and 2 bases from J, leaving 8 bases between. This CDR3 has 13 residues. The CDR3 DNA follows: TGCAGCGTTGAAGATCTGACTACCTACGAGCAGTACTTC. It encodes CSVEDLTTYEQYF.

The rearrangement uses TRBV7-9 and TRBJ2-7, with D possibly matching TRBD1 (5 bases). Germline V lookup: CDR1 SEHNR, CDR2 FQNEAQ (reference sequence). CDR3 length: 15 residues. Deletions cut 5 bases from V and 3 bases from J, with 17 bases between. CDR3 coding DNA: TGTGCCAGCAGCCCTGGGGCCGGTAGGGTCTACGAGCAGTACTTC. Translated: CASSPGAGRVYEQYF.

The chain carries TRBV11-2 and TRBJ2-5; the match to TRBD1 covers 11 bases. Trimming removed 4 bases from V and 5 bases from J; junction bases left unmatched: 3. CDR1 is SGHAT and CDR2 is FQNNGV in the germline V gene. The CDR3 loop spans 14 amino acids. The CDR3 DNA sequence: TGTGCCAGCAGCTCGGACAGGGGGCTCGAGACCCAGTACTTC. Translation gives CASSSDRGLETQYF.

About this clone: The sample holds other DNA sequences that translate to the same CDR3. The rearrangement joins TRBV9 to TRBJ2-1; TRBD2 aligns across 7 bases. The ends lost 0 bases at V and 3 bases at J; junction bases unmatched: 6. This CDR3 region has 16 residues. Germline V CDR1 and CDR2: SGDLS, YYNGEE. The CDR3 DNA reads TGTGCCAGCAGCGTAGCAGGGCTAGCGGACTACAATGAGCAGTTCTTC. It encodes CASSVAGLADYNEQFF.